Listed here are 22 T cell receptor beta chains from one sample, sequenced in a study of shared clonotypes between healthy human individuals. Clones were sequenced by immunoSEQ multiplex PCR, and TCRdb holds only the in-frame ones, with some missing. The repertoire holds approximately 2,000,000 clones, 80% to 95% seen once, with 0.37% in the top ten. Sequenced sample: naive CD4+ T cells from PBMCs. Subset defined: CD45RA+ positively selected. These receptors originate from a man between 18 and 29 years old in good health. Some clones in this sample may be carry-over from other donors' samples.

The chain recombines TRBV5-1 with TRBJ2-2; possible D gene TRBD2, 5 bases. The V end was cut by 4 bases, the J end by 4 bases, with 11 bases between. CDR3 length: 14 amino acids. CDR1 and CDR2 (germline): SGHRS, YFSETQ. The CDR3 DNA follows: TGCGCCAGCAGCCTCGGGATAGTCACCGGGGAGCTGTTTTTT. It encodes CASSLGIVTGELFF.

This clone was counted a few times. This chain joins TRBV11-3 and TRBJ1-1, with D uncertain. Germline loops: CDR1 SGHNT, CDR2 YENEEA. The CDR3 is 13 residues long. Trimming removed 5 bases at V and 10 bases at J, with 17 bases between. The CDR3 region is CASSASALSGAFF. DNA of the CDR3: TGTGCCAGCAGCGCGTCGGCTTTATCCGGAGCTTTCTTT. Full variable domain (outside the CDR3, taken from reference TRBV11-3 and TRBJ1-1): EAGVVQSPRYKIIEKKQPVAFWCNPISGHNTLYWYLQNLGQGPELLIRYENEEAVDDSQLPKDRFSAERLKGVDSTLKIQPAELGDSAVYLCASSASALSGAFFGQGTRLTVV.

As regards this clone: Other nucleotide sequences in the sample specify the same CDR3. V and J are TRBV27 and TRBJ2-1; a weak D match, TRBD1 (6 bases). There are 16 residues in the CDR3. Trimming left V 4 bases short and J 0 bases short, with 13 bases between. The germline V gene has CDR1 MNHEY and CDR2 SMNVEV (reference sequence). This chain's CDR3 is CASSSRQASSYNEQFF. The CDR3 DNA is TGTGCCAGCAGTTCCAGACAGGCGAGCTCCTACAATGAGCAGTTCTTC.

This chain uses TRBV5-4 with TRBJ2-7; TRBD1 is a possible D gene (6 bases). The CDR3 is 14 residues long. Germline lookup yields CDR1 SGHNT and CDR2 YYREEE (reference sequence). V lost 4 bases to trimming and J lost 6 bases, with 17 bases between them. CDR3 sequence (DNA): TGTGCCAGCAGCGGAGTCCGGGACACCGCCGAGCAGTACTTC. The encoded protein is CASSGVRDTAEQYF.

The chain couples TRBV7-2 to TRBJ1-4, with D uncertain. V was trimmed by 6 bases and J by 0 bases, leaving 11 bases between them. Germline CDR1 reads SGHTA; CDR2 reads FQGNSA. The CDR3 is 15 residues long. The CDR3 DNA reads as TGTGCCAGCAGTCTCCGTCTCTCAACTAATGAAAAACTGTTTTTT. It encodes CASSLRLSTNEKLFF. Full variable domain (missing parts from reference TRBV7-2 and TRBJ1-4): GAGVSQSPSNKVTEKGKDVELRCDPISGHTALYWYRQSLGQGLEFLIYFQGNSAPDKSGLPSDRFSAERTGGSVSTLTIQRTQQEDSAVYLCASSLRLSTNEKLFFGSGTQLSVL.

The rearrangement links TRBV25-1 to TRBJ2-1, with a possible D match to TRBD2 (5 bases). The CDR3 is 12 amino acids. Germline V gene data show CDR1 as MGHDK and CDR2 as SYGVNS. Trimming shortened V by 3 bases and J by 6 bases, and 6 bases separated the two germline ends. CDR3 amino acids: CASSDRGNEQFF. CDR3 coding DNA: TGTGCCAGCAGTGACCGGGGCAATGAGCAGTTCTTC.

The chain links TRBV10-3 to TRBJ1-4, with 10 bases matching TRBD1. The CDR3 is 14 amino acids. Germline loops: CDR1 ENHRY, CDR2 SYGVKD. Germline trimming cut 9 bases from V and 6 bases from J; bases unmatched to any gene: 7. The CDR3 DNA reads as TGTGCCATTTCCGGACAGGGGGGGCATGAAAAACTGTTTTTT. As protein: CAISGQGGHEKLFF.

This clone was seen a single time. V gene TRBV6-1 combines with J gene TRBJ2-3; 7 bases map to TRBD1. The CDR3 has 16 residues. Germline CDR1 reads MNHNS; CDR2 reads SASEGT. V lost 1 base to trimming and J lost 6 bases; unmatched junction nucleotides: 10. The DNA for the CDR3 is TGTGCCAGCAGTGAAGGGGCAGGGGGAGTTCAGGATACGCAGTATTTT. Its protein product is CASSEGAGGVQDTQYF.

This clone occurred a few times. The chain joins TRBV2 to TRBJ1-2; D unclear. The CDR3 is 14 amino acids. Germline CDR1 and CDR2: SNHLY and FYNNEI. V lost 6 bases to trimming and J lost 2 bases, with 13 bases between them. The CDR3: CASSSQAGNYGYTF. In nucleotides, the CDR3 is TGTGCCAGCAGCTCTCAAGCGGGAAACTATGGCTACACCTTC.

This chain connects TRBV10-2 to TRBJ2-3; D gene uncertain. V lost 0 bases and J lost 0, with 13 bases in between. The CDR3 extends over 17 amino acids. CDR1 is WSHSY, CDR2 SAAADI, per germline. CDR3 protein: CASSESSHLTSTDTQYF. DNA of the CDR3: TGCGCCAGCAGTGAGTCAAGCCACCTCACTAGCACAGATACGCAGTATTTT.

The chain combines TRBV11-3 with TRBJ2-7; either TRBD1 or TRBD2 may fit D (6 bases each). The CDR3 consists of 13 residues. Germline values: CDR1 SGHNT, CDR2 YENEEA. V was cut by 4 bases and J by 3 bases, with 10 bases left in between. CDR3 loop: CASSSGGLYEQYF. The CDR3 DNA reads TGTGCCAGCAGCTCCGGGGGCCTCTACGAGCAGTACTTC.

The V call is TRBV7-8, the J call TRBJ2-7; 11 bases align to TRBD1. The CDR3 length is 15 residues. V shed 5 bases, J shed 1 base, and the junction held 4 bases outside the gene matches. In germline, CDR1 is SGHVS, CDR2 FQNEAQ. CDR3 residues: CASSVGQGASYEQYF. CDR3 nucleotides: TGTGCCAGCAGCGTCGGACAGGGGGCATCCTACGAGCAGTACTTC.

The rearrangement joins TRBV5-6 to TRBJ2-1, with 8 bases identical to TRBD2. V dropped 3 bases and J dropped 2; count of bases not matched to a gene: 10. The CDR3 extends over 17 amino acids. The germline V gene has CDR1 SGHDT and CDR2 YYEEEE. The CDR3 coding sequence is TGTGCCAGCAGCTCGCTCTCTAGCGGGTCAACCTACAATGAGCAGTTCTTC. Translation gives CASSSLSSGSTYNEQFF. The full variable domain, its missing parts supplied by reference TRBV5-6 and TRBJ2-1, is DAGVTQSPTHLIKTRGQQVTLRCSPKSGHDTVSWYQQALGQGPQFIFQYYEEEERQRGNFPDRFSGHQFPNYSSELNVNALLLGDSALYLCASSSLSSGSTYNEQFFGPGTRLTVL.

V usage is TRBV6-1 and J usage is TRBJ1-4; a possible D gene is TRBD1 (5 bases). V lost 3 bases, J lost 7 bases, and 15 bases lay in between. This CDR3 region has 15 residues. The V gene's germline CDR1 is MNHNS and CDR2 SASEGT. The CDR3 here is CASSELGGESEKLFF. The CDR3 DNA reads as TGTGCCAGCAGTGAGCTCGGGGGTGAGAGTGAAAAACTGTTTTTT.

The chain is built from TRBV5-1 and TRBJ1-1; tentatively, D is TRBD1 (5 bases). The germline V and J ends were trimmed by 3 bases and 4 bases, with 16 bases remaining between them. Germline CDR1 is SGHRS and CDR2 is YFSETQ. This CDR3 contains 15 residues. The CDR3: CASSSPMSGLTEAFF. CDR3 in DNA: TGCGCCAGCAGCTCTCCGATGTCGGGGCTCACTGAAGCTTTCTTT.

The rearrangement uses TRBV6-5 and TRBJ2-7, with 8 bases that match TRBD1. The CDR3 contains 14 residues. CDR1 is MNHEY and CDR2 is SVGAGI in the germline V gene. V lost 6 bases, J lost 4 bases, and 8 bases stayed unmatched. The CDR3 DNA is TGTGCCAGCAGAGGAGCCGGGACAGGATACGAGCAGTACTTC. Translation gives CASRGAGTGYEQYF.

J is TRBJ2-1 and V is TRBV9, with 8 bases matching TRBD2. The CDR3 loop spans 14 amino acids. V was clipped by 4 bases and J by 6 bases; unmatched bases: 6. The germline gives CDR1 SGDLS, CDR2 YYNGEE. The CDR3 bases are TGTGCCAGCAGCTCCCGGACTAGCAGCAATGAGCAGTTCTTC. Translation gives CASSSRTSSNEQFF.

This sequence joins TRBV6-4 and TRBJ2-3; D is unclear. The CDR3 runs 13 residues. Germline CDR1 reads MRHNA; CDR2 reads SNTAGT. V gave up 4 bases and J gave up 5 bases, with 10 bases separating them. The CDR3, as DNA: TGTGCCAGCAGTGTAGGGCTCGGAGATACGCAGTATTTT. Its translation is CASSVGLGDTQYF.

V is TRBV28 and J is TRBJ1-5; D is unresolved. The V end lost 6 bases, the J end lost 7 bases, and 19 bases lay between the germline ends. The CDR3 spans 15 residues. CDR1 is MDHEN and CDR2 is SYDVKM in the germline V gene. The CDR3 region is CASSPLRGVEQPQHF. The CDR3 coding sequence is TGTGCCAGCAGCCCCCTCCGTGGGGTGGAGCAGCCCCAGCATTTT.

The chain couples TRBV4-1 to TRBJ2-7; 10 bases align to TRBD2. Germline trimming cut 2 bases from V and 2 bases from J; bases unmatched to any gene: 6. The CDR3 covers 16 residues. In germline, CDR1 is MGHRA, CDR2 YSYEKL. The CDR3 DNA is TGCGCCAGCAGCCAACGGACTAGCGGACCCACCTACGAGCAGTACTTC. It encodes CASSQRTSGPTYEQYF.

The V call is TRBV2, the J call TRBJ2-1; TRBD2 matches 9 bases. The trim removed 8 bases at V and 8 bases at J, leaving 13 bases unmatched. The CDR3 runs to 15 residues. Germline lookup yields CDR1 SNHLY and CDR2 FYNNEI. CDR3 DNA: TGTGCCAGCTGCTTGGGTAGCGGGAGTAGCGATGAGCAGTTCTTC. It yields the protein CASCLGSGSSDEQFF.

The chain has TRBV5-1 and TRBJ2-1; the match to TRBD2 covers 13 bases. This CDR3 comprises 15 residues. The J segment lost 8 bases and the V segment lost 4 bases, leaving 6 bases of the junction unmatched. CDR1 SGHRS and CDR2 YFSETQ come from the germline V gene. Here the CDR3 DNA reads TGCGCCAGCAGCACTGGGACTAGCGGGACGGATGAGCAGTTCTTC. Encoded protein: CASSTGTSGTDEQFF.